The next 28 T cell receptor beta chains were all read from a single sample in a study of T cell responses to AZD1222 COVID-19 vaccine. Data came from immunoSEQ multiplex PCR; TCRdb stores just in-frame clones and leaves some out. The sample includes some 120,000 clones, around 90% of them seen just once. The material sequenced was peripheral blood, taken 28 days after the second dose of the MenACWY control vaccine. The receptor set was obtained from an adult who received the MenACWY meningococcal vaccine as a control.

This chain links TRBV9 with TRBJ1-5; maybe TRBD1 (5 bases). Germline V gives CDR1 SGDLS, CDR2 YYNGEE. V was cut by 0 bases and J by 6 bases, with 10 bases left in between. This CDR3 region has 14 residues. In nucleotides, the CDR3 is TGTGCCAGCAGCGTAGGGGCAGGGATTCAGCCCCAGCATTTT. As protein: CASSVGAGIQPQHF.

The rearrangement uses TRBV9 and TRBJ2-7; TRBD2 agrees at 10 bases. CDR1 and CDR2 from the germline V gene are SGDLS and YYNGEE. J gave up 5 bases and V 0 bases, and 8 bases lay outside the gene matches. The CDR3 runs to 16 residues. In DNA, the CDR3 is TGTGCCAGCAGCGTAGGGGAACTAGCGGGAATCGACGAGCAGTACTTC. This gives the protein CASSVGELAGIDEQYF.

The chain uses TRBV24-1 and TRBJ2-5, with D perhaps TRBD1 or TRBD2 (5 bases each). The CDR3 consists of 18 residues. The V end was cut by 2 bases, the J end by 4 bases, with 22 bases between. Germline V gene data show CDR1 as KGHDR and CDR2 as SFDVKD. The CDR3 DNA follows: TGTGCCACCAGTGATTCCGCGGTGGGGGACGTCGGGGCAGAGACCCAGTACTTC. This translates into CATSDSAVGDVGAETQYF.

On this clone: One end of the junction does not line up with germline, which may come from a read error. J is TRBJ1-5 and V is TRBV12-3 or TRBV12-4; D unclear. The CDR3 spans 12 residues. In DNA, the CDR3 is TGTGCCAGCAGTCTTAGCATTCAGCCCCAGCATTTT. It encodes CASSLSIQPQHF.

The chain joins TRBV20-1 to TRBJ1-2; D is ambiguous. Deletions cut 3 bases from V and 7 bases from J, with 0 bases between. This CDR3 comprises 8 residues. CDR1 DFQATT and CDR2 SNEGSKA come from the germline V gene (reference sequence). CDR3 DNA sequence: TGCAGTGCTAGTGGCTACACCTTC. Translating it yields CSASGYTF.

V and J are TRBV19 and TRBJ1-1; TRBD1 is a possible D gene (5 bases). The CDR3 is 13 amino acids. Germline lookup yields CDR1 LNHDA and CDR2 SQIVND (reference sequence). V was pared by 5 bases and J by 0 bases, with 7 bases between. The CDR3 coding sequence is TGTGCCAGTAGTTCGACAGTGAACACTGAAGCTTTCTTT. It codes for CASSSTVNTEAFF. Filled out from reference TRBV19 and TRBJ1-1, the complete variable domain reads DGGITQSPKYLFRKEGQNVTLSCEQNLNHDAMYWYRQDPGQGLRLIYYSQIVNDFQKGDIAEGYSVSREKKESFPLTVTSAQKNPTAFYLCASSSTVNTEAFFGQGTRLTVV.

The gene calls are TRBV27 and TRBJ2-3; a possible D gene is TRBD2 (6 bases). The CDR3 is 15 residues long. The V end lost 3 bases, the J end lost 0 bases, and 10 bases lay between the germline ends. The germline gives CDR1 MNHEY, CDR2 SMNVEV (reference sequence). The CDR3 is CASSLVSGSTDTQYF. The CDR3 bases are TGTGCCAGCAGTTTGGTAAGCGGGAGCACAGATACGCAGTATTTT.

The chain carries TRBV30 and TRBJ1-5, with a possible D match to TRBD1 (6 bases). This CDR3 has 14 amino acids. Germline CDR1 reads GTSNPN; CDR2 reads SVGIG (reference sequence). V was clipped by 2 bases and J by 0 bases, with 8 bases between them. CDR3 residues: CAWSRTDSNQPQHF. The CDR3 nucleotides read TGTGCCTGGAGTCGGACAGATAGCAATCAGCCCCAGCATTTT.

The rearrangement joins TRBV25-1 to TRBJ2-3; no reliable D call. The CDR3 covers 11 residues. In germline, CDR1 is MGHDK, CDR2 SYGVNS. V shed 8 bases and J shed 8 bases, with 11 bases lying between them. This CDR3 is CASRTVGTQYF. Here the CDR3 DNA reads TGTGCCAGCCGGACCGTAGGTACGCAGTATTTT.

This sequence joins TRBV28 and TRBJ1-2; 7 positions agree with TRBD1. Germline CDR1 and CDR2: MDHEN and SYDVKM. The ends lost 7 bases at V and 7 bases at J; junction bases unmatched: 9. The CDR3 has 13 residues. The CDR3 protein is CASTTGQNFGYTF. CDR3 sequence (DNA): TGTGCCAGCACCACGGGACAGAATTTTGGCTACACCTTC.

This clone appeared a single time. The V gene is TRBV2, the J gene TRBJ1-6; perhaps TRBD1 as D (5 bases). Germline loops: CDR1 SNHLY, CDR2 FYNNEI. This CDR3 contains 16 residues. The V end lost 1 base, the J end lost 6 bases, and 13 bases lay between the germline ends. CDR3 DNA: TGTGCCAGCAGTGAAGAGGGGCAGGCTACTAATTCACCCCTCCACTTT. Amino acids: CASSEEGQATNSPLHF.

The chain is built from TRBV7-3 and TRBJ1-3; D might be TRBD1 (5 bases). V lost 2 bases, J lost 7 bases, and 9 bases lay in between. CDR1 and CDR2 (germline): SGHTA, FQGTGA. The CDR3 loop spans 13 amino acids. The CDR3 here is CASSLGTYNTIYF. For the CDR3, the DNA is TGTGCCAGCAGCTTAGGGACGTACAACACCATATATTTT.

Only one count was recorded for this clone. This chain joins TRBV5-5 and TRBJ2-5; D may correspond to TRBD1 or TRBD2 (6 bases each). CDR1 and CDR2 (germline): SGHKS, YYEKEE (reference sequence). V was trimmed by 6 bases and J by 7 bases, leaving 16 bases between them. The CDR3 consists of 13 residues. Written as DNA, the CDR3 is TGTGCCAGCACAACGACGGGGGCTCGGACCCAGTACTTC. Translating gives CASTTTGARTQYF. Using reference TRBV5-5 and TRBJ2-5 for the parts outside the CDR3, the full variable domain is DAGVTQSPTHLIKTRGQQVTLRCSPISGHKSVSWYQQVLGQGPQFIFQYYEKEERGRGNFPDRFSARQFPNYSSELNVNALLLGDSALYLCASTTTGARTQYFGPGTRLLVL.

The V call is TRBV30, the J call TRBJ1-1; D remains ambiguous. V shed 3 bases and J shed 2 bases, with 4 bases lying between them. CDR1 GTSNPN and CDR2 SVGIG come from the germline V gene (reference sequence). This CDR3 is built from 11 residues. CDR3 protein: CAWRGNTEAFF. In DNA, the CDR3 is TGTGCCTGGAGAGGTAACACTGAAGCTTTCTTT. The full variable domain, its missing parts supplied by reference TRBV30 and TRBJ1-1, is SQTIHQWPATLVQPVGSPLSLECTVEGTSNPNLYWYRQAAGRGLQLLFYSVGIGQISSEVPQNLSASRPQDRQFILSSKKLLLSDSGFYLCAWRGNTEAFFGQGTRLTVV.

V gene TRBV5-1 combines with J gene TRBJ2-5, with 7 bases fitting TRBD1. Germline loops: CDR1 SGHRS, CDR2 YFSETQ. The CDR3 totals 15 residues. Germline trimming cut 2 bases from V and 5 bases from J; bases unmatched to any gene: 9. CDR3: CASSLRTGDGETQYF. The CDR3 DNA reads TGCGCCAGCAGCTTAAGAACAGGGGACGGGGAGACCCAGTACTTC.

The J gene is TRBJ1-6, the V gene TRBV6-1; a weak D match, TRBD1 (5 bases). The V and J ends lost 3 bases and 7 bases respectively, with 10 bases between them. Germline values: CDR1 MNHNS, CDR2 SASEGT. CDR3 length: 14 residues. The CDR3 bases are TGTGCCAGCAGTGATAATTGGGGGAATTCACCCCTCCACTTT. This encodes CASSDNWGNSPLHF.

V usage is TRBV7-7 and J usage is TRBJ2-3; TRBD2 might be the D (7 bases). The CDR3 consists of 15 residues. Trimming shortened V by 2 bases and J by 2 bases, and 11 bases separated the two germline ends. CDR1 is SSHAT and CDR2 is FNYEAQ in the germline V gene (reference sequence). CDR3 DNA sequence: TGTGCCAGCAGCTTAAGCGCGGGGGCCACAGATACGCAGTATTTT. Translating gives CASSLSAGATDTQYF.

The chain has TRBV6-5 and TRBJ1-3; D unclear. Germline V gene lookup returns CDR1 MNHEY and CDR2 SVGAGI. CDR3 size: 14 residues. V was trimmed by 0 bases and J by 4 bases, leaving 7 bases between them. The CDR3 DNA sequence: TGTGCCAGCAGTTACTCGCGGTACGGAAACACCATATATTTT. Translation gives CASSYSRYGNTIYF.

The chain combines TRBV6-1 with TRBJ1-1; D is undetermined. Trimming shortened V by 2 bases and J by 1 base, and 8 bases separated the two germline ends. From germline, CDR1 is MNHNS and CDR2 SASEGT. This CDR3 is 14 amino acids long. DNA for the CDR3: TGTGCCAGCAGTGAAAGGCAGTCGAACACTGAAGCTTTCTTT. Protein product: CASSERQSNTEAFF.

The chain has TRBV7-9 and TRBJ2-2; TRBD1 aligns across 8 bases. Trimming removed 5 bases from V and 1 base from J; junction bases left unmatched: 3. The CDR3 runs 15 residues. Germline V gene data show CDR1 as SEHNR and CDR2 as FQNEAQ (reference sequence). The CDR3 DNA reads as TGTGCCAGCAGCACCGGGACAGGGAACACCGGGGAGCTGTTTTTT. Its protein is CASSTGTGNTGELFF.

The chain combines TRBV24-1 with TRBJ2-2; D tentatively fits TRBD1 or TRBD2 (6 bases each). Germline-derived CDR1 and CDR2 are KGHDR and SFDVKD. V was pared by 4 bases and J by 4 bases, with 15 bases between. The CDR3 contains 16 residues. The DNA of the CDR3 is TGTGCCACCAGTGACCTACCCGGGGGCGGCACCGGGGAGCTGTTTTTT. It yields the protein CATSDLPGGGTGELFF.

The chain joins TRBV7-2 to TRBJ1-1; maybe TRBD1 (6 bases). CDR1 is SGHTA, CDR2 FQGNSA, per germline. The V gene lost 4 bases and the J gene lost 4 bases, with 13 bases spanning the gap. The CDR3 is 14 residues long. The CDR3 nucleotides are TGTGCCAGCAGCTCCAAGGGGGGGGGCACTGAAGCTTTCTTT. Protein: CASSSKGGGTEAFF.

This clone came up once. The chain combines TRBV7-9 with TRBJ1-1; D is uncertain. This CDR3 contains 13 residues. Looked up from germline, CDR1 is SEHNR and CDR2 is FQNEAQ (reference sequence). Trimming left V 5 bases short and J 11 bases short, with 18 bases between. CDR3 in DNA: TGTGCCAGCAGCCCCGGCCTCTTCAATGGGGCTTTCTTT. It translates to CASSPGLFNGAFF.

V is TRBV5-1 and J is TRBJ1-5, with 7 bases aligning to TRBD1. After removal of 5 bases from V and 0 bases from J, the junction contained 5 bases not matched to a gene. CDR3 length equals 15 residues. Per the germline V gene, CDR1 is SGHRS and CDR2 is YFSETQ. The CDR3 region has the DNA TGCGCCAGCAGAGAAGGGGGCAGTAGCAATCAGCCCCAGCATTTT. This translates into CASREGGSSNQPQHF.

V is TRBV4-2 and J is TRBJ2-3; the D gene is possibly TRBD2 (6 bases). CDR3 length equals 12 residues. In germline, CDR1 is LGHNA, CDR2 YNFKEQ. Trimming cost V 5 bases and J 9 bases, with 12 bases left between them. DNA for the CDR3: TGTGCCAGCAGCGTGGGGACTGACACGCAGTATTTT. It specifies CASSVGTDTQYF.

The rearrangement links TRBV25-1 to TRBJ2-5; D unresolved. Germline lookup yields CDR1 MGHDK and CDR2 SYGVNS. This CDR3 contains 15 residues. V was clipped by 2 bases and J by 5 bases, with 15 bases between them. CDR3 residues: CASSEIQTRWETQYF. The CDR3 bases are TGTGCCAGCAGTGAAATACAGACGCGGTGGGAGACCCAGTACTTC.

The rearrangement links TRBV29-1 to TRBJ2-7; 7 nucleotides match TRBD1. Germline-derived CDR1 and CDR2 are SQVTM and ANQGSEA. Trimming cost V 7 bases and J 2 bases; bases outside gene matches: 5. The length of the CDR3 is 12 residues. CDR3 residues: CSAGDSPYEQYF. The CDR3 DNA reads TGCAGCGCCGGGGACAGCCCCTACGAGCAGTACTTC.

The chain combines TRBV12-2 with TRBJ2-7; the D segment call TRBD1 is taken from the table without a DNA check. TRBV12-2 is tagged as a pseudogene. This CDR3 region has 16 residues. The CDR3 DNA is TGTGCAAGTCGCTTAAAATTTGGGGACAGCTCCTACGAGCAGTACTTC. This sequence encodes CASRLKFGDSSYEQYF.